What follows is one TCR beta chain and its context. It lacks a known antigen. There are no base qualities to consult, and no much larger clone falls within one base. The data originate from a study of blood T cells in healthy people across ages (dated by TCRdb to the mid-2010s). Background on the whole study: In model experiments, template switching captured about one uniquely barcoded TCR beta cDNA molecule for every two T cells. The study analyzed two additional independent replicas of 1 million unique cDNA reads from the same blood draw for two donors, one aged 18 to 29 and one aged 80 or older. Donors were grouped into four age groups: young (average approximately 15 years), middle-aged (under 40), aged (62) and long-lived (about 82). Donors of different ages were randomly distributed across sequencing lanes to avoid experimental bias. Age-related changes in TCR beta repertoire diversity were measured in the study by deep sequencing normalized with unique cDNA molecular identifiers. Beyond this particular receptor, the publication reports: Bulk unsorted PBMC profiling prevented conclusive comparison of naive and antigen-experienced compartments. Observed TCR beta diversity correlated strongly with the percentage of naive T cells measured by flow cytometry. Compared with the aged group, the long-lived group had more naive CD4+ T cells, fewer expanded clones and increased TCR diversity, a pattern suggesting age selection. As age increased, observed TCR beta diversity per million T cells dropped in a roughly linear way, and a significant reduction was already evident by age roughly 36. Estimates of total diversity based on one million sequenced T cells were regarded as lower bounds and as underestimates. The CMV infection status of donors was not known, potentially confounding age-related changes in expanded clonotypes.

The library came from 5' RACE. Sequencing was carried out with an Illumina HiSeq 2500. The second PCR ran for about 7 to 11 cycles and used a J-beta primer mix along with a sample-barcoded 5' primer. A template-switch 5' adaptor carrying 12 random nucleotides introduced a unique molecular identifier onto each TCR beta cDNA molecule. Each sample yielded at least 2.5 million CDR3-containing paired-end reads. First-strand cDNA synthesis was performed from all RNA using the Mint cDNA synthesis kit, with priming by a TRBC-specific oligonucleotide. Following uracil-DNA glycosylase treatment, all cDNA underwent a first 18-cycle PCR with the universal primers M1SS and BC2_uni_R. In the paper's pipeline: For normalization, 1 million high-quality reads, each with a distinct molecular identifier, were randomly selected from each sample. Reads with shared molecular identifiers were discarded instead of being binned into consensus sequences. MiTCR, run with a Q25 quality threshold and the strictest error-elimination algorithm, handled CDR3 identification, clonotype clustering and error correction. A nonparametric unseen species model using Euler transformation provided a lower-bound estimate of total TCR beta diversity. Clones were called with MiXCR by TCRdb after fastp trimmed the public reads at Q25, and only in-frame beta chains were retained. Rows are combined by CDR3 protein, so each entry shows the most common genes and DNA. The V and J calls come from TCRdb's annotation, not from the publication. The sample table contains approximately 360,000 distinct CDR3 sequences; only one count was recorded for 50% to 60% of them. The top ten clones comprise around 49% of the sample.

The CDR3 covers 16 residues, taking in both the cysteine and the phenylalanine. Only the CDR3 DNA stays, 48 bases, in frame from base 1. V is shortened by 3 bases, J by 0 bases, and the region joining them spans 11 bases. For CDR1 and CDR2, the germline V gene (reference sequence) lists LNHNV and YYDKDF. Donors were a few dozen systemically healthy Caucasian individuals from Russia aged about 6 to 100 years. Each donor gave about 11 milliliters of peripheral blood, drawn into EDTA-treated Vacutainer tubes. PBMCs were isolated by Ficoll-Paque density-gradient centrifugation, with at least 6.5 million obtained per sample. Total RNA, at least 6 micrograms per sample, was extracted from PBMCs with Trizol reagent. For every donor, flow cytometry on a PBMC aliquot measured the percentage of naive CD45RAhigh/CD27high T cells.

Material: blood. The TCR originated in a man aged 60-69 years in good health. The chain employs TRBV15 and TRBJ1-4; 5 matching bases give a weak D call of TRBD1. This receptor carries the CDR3 CATSSPGGATNEKLFF. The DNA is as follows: TGTGCCACCAGCAGCCCGGGGGGAGCAACTAATGAAAAACTGTTTTTT.